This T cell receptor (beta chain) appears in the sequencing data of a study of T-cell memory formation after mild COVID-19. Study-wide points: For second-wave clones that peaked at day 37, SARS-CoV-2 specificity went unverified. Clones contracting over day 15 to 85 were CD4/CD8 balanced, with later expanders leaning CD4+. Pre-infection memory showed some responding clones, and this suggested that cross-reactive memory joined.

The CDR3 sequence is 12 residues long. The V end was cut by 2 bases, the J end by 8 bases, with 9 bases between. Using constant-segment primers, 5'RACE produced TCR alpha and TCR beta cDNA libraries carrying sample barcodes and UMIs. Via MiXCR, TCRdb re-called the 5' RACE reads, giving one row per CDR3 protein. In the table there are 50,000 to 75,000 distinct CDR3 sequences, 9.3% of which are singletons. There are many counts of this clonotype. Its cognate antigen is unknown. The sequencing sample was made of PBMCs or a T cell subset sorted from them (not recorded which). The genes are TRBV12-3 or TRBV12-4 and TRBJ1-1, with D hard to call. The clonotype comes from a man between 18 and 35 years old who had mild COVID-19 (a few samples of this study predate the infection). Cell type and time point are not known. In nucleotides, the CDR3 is TGTGCCAGCAGTTTACGAGCAGAAGAAGCTTTCTTT. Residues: CASSLRAEEAFF.